The rows below give T cell receptor beta chains drawn from one sample of a study of human T cells and chemical hapten exposure. In TCRdb, the RACE reads were re-called with MiXCR into one record per CDR3 protein. The data show a few hundred thousand distinct CDR3 sequences, around 7% seen once. Specimen: whole blood, collected in connection with sensitization to the hapten diphenylcyclopropenone (DPC). The receptor set was obtained from a man between 18 and 29 years old with alopecia areata. Some clones in this sample may be carry-over from other donors' samples. Both conserved end residues are part of each CDR3.

TRBV24-1,TRBJ1-2,CATSDGKQGSYGYTF
TRBV29-1,TRBJ2-1,CSVKTPNNEQFF
TRBV12-3/TRBV12-4,TRBJ1-2,CASSLESQVYGYTF
TRBV7-3,TRBJ1-1,CASSKTHGTEAFF
TRBV4-3,TRBJ1-3,CASSQDRRTDSGNTIYF
TRBV28,TRBJ1-2,CASRTGTGGRSGYTF
TRBV20-1,TRBJ1-1,CSKDRDRVNTEAFF
TRBV21-1,TRBJ1-2,CASSKKDIARIYGYTF
TRBV7-2,TRBJ1-5,CASSLGGPANQPQHF
TRBV9,TRBJ2-1,CASSTSGGPPDEQFF
TRBV20-1,TRBJ1-6,CSATPGGLVSPLHF
TRBV15,TRBJ2-5,CATSRGADKETQYF
TRBV12-3/TRBV12-4,TRBJ2-3,CASSLATGSTDTQYF
TRBV14,TRBJ1-3,CASSQLGQSGGNTIYF
TRBV29-1,TRBJ1-5,CSVETGINQPQHF
TRBV4-3,TRBJ2-7,CASSQGTGGRYEQYF
TRBV18,TRBJ2-1,CASSLQGSPYNEQFF
TRBV28,TRBJ2-1,CASSFRGGPVNEQFF
TRBV9,TRBJ2-2,CASSPALGAIGELFF
TRBV11-2,TRBJ1-1,CASSYRGQAWEAFF
TRBV7-9,TRBJ2-3,CASSLPKQGTDTQYF
TRBV10-1,TRBJ2-2,CASSLTTNTGELFF
TRBV7-2,TRBJ1-3,CASSLARPAAGNTIYF
TRBV20-1,TRBJ1-4,CSGRPVANEKLFF
TRBV5-1,TRBJ1-3,CASSLEPHRRSGNTIYF
TRBV12-3/TRBV12-4,TRBJ2-5,CASSHGIRRGETQYF
TRBV10-2,TRBJ2-5,CATADRVAQETQYF
TRBV4-3,TRBJ1-6,CASSLQGRSPLHF
TRBV15,TRBJ2-7,CATSRGGTGKDEQYF
TRBV24-1,TRBJ2-5,CATSDRDRGQETQYF
TRBV6-2/TRBV6-3,TRBJ1-2,CASSYATNSYTF
TRBV6-4,TRBJ2-3,CASSDGPGSTDTQYF
TRBV11-2,TRBJ1-6,CASSSRTGTGGYSPLHF
TRBV29-1,TRBJ2-2,CSVEAGNTGELFF
TRBV5-6,TRBJ1-2,CASSHRTFRRAVVYGYTF
TRBV7-2,TRBJ2-1,CASSPPGRIIYNEQFF
TRBV4-3,TRBJ2-2,CASSQDGRGRNTGELFF
TRBV7-2,TRBJ2-3,CASSPPTQFTDTQYF
TRBV7-9,TRBJ1-1,CASRPKERGRVIAEAFF
TRBV11-2,TRBJ2-6,CASSLDTSASSGANVLTF
TRBV6-6,TRBJ2-3,CASSYSGQPSTDTQYF
TRBV14,TRBJ2-2,CASSRTQGYTGELFF
TRBV20-1,TRBJ2-1,CSASEPGLAGFNEQFF
TRBV15,TRBJ1-1,CATSWEMGGTEAFF
TRBV12-3/TRBV12-4,TRBJ2-3,CASSTYRGSTDTQYF
TRBV6-5,TRBJ2-5,CASSYGPAPGETQYF
TRBV7-2,TRBJ2-1,CASSLWTEGEQFF
TRBV7-8,TRBJ2-5,CASSWGGPKQETQYF
TRBV6-5,TRBJ1-5,CASSYRRGGNQPQHF
TRBV27,TRBJ1-2,CASSLFGEDGYTF